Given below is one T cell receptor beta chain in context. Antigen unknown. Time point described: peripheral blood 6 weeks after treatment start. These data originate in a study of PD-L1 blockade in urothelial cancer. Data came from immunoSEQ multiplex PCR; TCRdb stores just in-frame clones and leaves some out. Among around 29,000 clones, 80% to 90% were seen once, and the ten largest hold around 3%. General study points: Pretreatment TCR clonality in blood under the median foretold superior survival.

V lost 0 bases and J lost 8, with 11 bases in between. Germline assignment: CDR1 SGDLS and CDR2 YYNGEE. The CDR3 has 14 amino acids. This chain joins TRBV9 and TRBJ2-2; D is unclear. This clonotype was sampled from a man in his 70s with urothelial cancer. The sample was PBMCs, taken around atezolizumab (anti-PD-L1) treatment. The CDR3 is CASSVAPSTGELFF. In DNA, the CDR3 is TGTGCCAGCAGCGTAGCCCCCTCCACAGGGGAGCTGTTTTTT. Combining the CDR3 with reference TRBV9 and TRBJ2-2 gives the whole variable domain DSGVTQTPKHLITATGQRVTLRCSPRSGDLSVYWYQQSLDQGLQFLIQYYNGEERAKGNILERFSAQQFPDLHSELNLSSLELGDSALYFCASSVAPSTGELFFGEGSRLTVL.